A selection of T cell receptor beta chains follows, all from one sample in a study of blood T cell repertoires in COVID-19. Profiling relied on immunoSEQ multiplex PCR, and the TCRdb table lists in-frame clones only, not all of them. The sample yields 40,000 or so clones, just under 85% seen once. The sequencing input was peripheral blood. The receptor source for this set is a man aged 50 to 60 with active COVID-19. Each CDR3 is given with its conserved first and last residue. A D gene is named only where the DNA matches it firmly. Clone size is not always given. Where it is, it says once, few, many or a class for expanded clones.

clone size,V gene,D gene,J gene,CDR3 protein,CDR3 DNA
NA,TRBV7-3,TRBD2,TRBJ2-7,CASSLSGSGYEQYF,TGTGCCAGCAGCTTAAGCGGGAGTGGTTACGAGCAGTACTTC
NA,TRBV19,TRBD2,TRBJ2-1,CASSIGSGGPINEQFF,TGTGCCAGTAGTATAGGATCGGGGGGGCCGATCAATGAGCAGTTCTTC
NA,TRBV7-8,NA,TRBJ1-5,CASSLAFFGGNQPQHF,TGTGCCAGCAGCTTAGCGTTCTTCGGGGGGAATCAGCCCCAGCATTTT
NA,TRBV5-4,TRBD1,TRBJ2-5,CASSRGQEQETQYF,TGTGCCAGCAGCCGGGGACAGGAGCAAGAGACCCAGTACTTC
NA,TRBV7-2,TRBD1,TRBJ1-1,CASSNTGTGLEAFF,TGTGCCAGCAGCAATACCGGGACAGGGCTTGAAGCTTTCTTT
NA,TRBV2,NA,TRBJ1-6,CASSETDSPLHF,TGTGCCAGCAGTGAAACGGATTCACCCCTCCACTTT
few,TRBV19,NA,TRBJ1-5,CASIAVGHQGQPQHF,TGTGCCAGTATTGCCGTTGGCCATCAGGGTCAGCCCCAGCATTTT
NA,TRBV6-5,TRBD1,TRBJ2-5,CATRPGQRAQETQYF,TGTGCCACGCGTCCGGGACAGAGGGCACAAGAGACCCAGTACTTC
NA,TRBV5-1,TRBD2,TRBJ2-7,CASSQGTSLGEQYF,TGCGCCAGCAGCCAAGGGACTAGCCTGGGCGAGCAGTACTTC
NA,TRBV9,NA,TRBJ2-1,CASSVAIGTYNEQFF,TGTGCCAGCAGCGTAGCTATCGGTACCTACAATGAGCAGTTCTTC
few,TRBV11-1,NA,TRBJ2-7,CASSSFDEQYF,TGTGCCAGCAGCTCTTTCGACGAGCAGTACTTC
NA,TRBV28,NA,TRBJ1-2,CASSSQGGGTRRGTF,TGTGCCAGCAGTTCCCAAGGAGGAGGGACTCGGCGGGGCACCTTC
NA,TRBV29-1,TRBD1,TRBJ1-1,CSVSGTGITEAFF,TGCAGCGTTTCCGGGACAGGGATCACTGAAGCTTTCTTT
once,TRBV10-1,TRBD1,TRBJ2-7,CASSESGDRGRGPHEQYF,TGCGCCAGCAGTGAGTCGGGGGACAGGGGACGGGGACCCCACGAGCAGTACTTC
NA,TRBV7-2,TRBD1,TRBJ1-6,CASSFPDRGNSPLHF,TGTGCCAGCAGCTTCCCGGACAGGGGGAATTCACCCCTCCACTTT
NA,TRBV11-2,NA,TRBJ1-1,CASSLVRRGYTEAFF,TGTGCCAGCAGCTTAGTTCGCAGGGGTTACACTGAAGCTTTCTTT
few,TRBV27,NA,TRBJ2-7,CASRTGNHEQYF,TGTGCCAGCAGAACAGGGAACCACGAGCAGTACTTC
NA,TRBV19,TRBD2,TRBJ2-7,CASSKGLAGRSYEQYF,TGTGCCAGTAGTAAGGGACTAGCGGGTCGCTCCTACGAGCAGTACTTC
NA,TRBV3-1/TRBV3-2,NA,TRBJ1-4,CASSQDDGNEKLFF,TGTGCCAGCAGCCAAGACGACGGGAATGAAAAACTGTTTTTT
NA,TRBV27,NA,TRBJ1-2,CASKITGTRGGYTF,TGTGCCAGCAAAATTACCGGGACACGGGGTGGCTACACCTTC
once,TRBV3-1/TRBV3-2,TRBD2,TRBJ2-1,CASSQDYSGGAGNEQFF,TGTGCCAGCAGCCAAGATTACAGCGGGGGGGCTGGGAATGAGCAGTTCTTC
NA,TRBV27,NA,TRBJ2-7,CASSSRPGSGEQYF,TGTGCCAGCAGTTCTCGACCAGGAAGTGGCGAGCAGTACTTC
NA,TRBV12-3/TRBV12-4,NA,TRBJ1-4,CASSLGGVKLFF,TGTGCCAGCAGTTTAGGGGGGGTAAAACTGTTTTTT
NA,TRBV7-2,TRBD2,TRBJ2-1,CASSLVGGRGVNEQFF,TGTGCCAGCAGCTTAGTAGGCGGGAGAGGTGTAAATGAGCAGTTCTTC
NA,TRBV9,NA,TRBJ2-6,CASSVSPQRVASGANVLTF,TGTGCCAGCAGCGTAAGTCCCCAGCGGGTTGCCTCTGGGGCCAACGTCCTGACTTTC
once,TRBV19,TRBD1,TRBJ2-5,CASRWTGQETQYF,TGTGCCAGTAGATGGACAGGTCAAGAGACCCAGTACTTC
once,TRBV2,NA,TRBJ1-6,CASVTTSSYNSPLHF,TGTGCCAGCGTTACCACGAGCTCCTATAATTCACCCCTCCACTTT
NA,TRBV10-3,TRBD1,TRBJ2-5,CAIRGGRGQAETQYF,TGTGCCATCCGTGGGGGCAGGGGGCAAGCAGAGACCCAGTACTTC
NA,TRBV7-2,NA,TRBJ1-1,CASSFNLNRAAEAFF,TGTGCCAGCAGTTTTAATTTAAACAGGGCCGCCGAAGCTTTCTTT
NA,TRBV18,NA,TRBJ1-5,CASSTGVNQPQHF,TGTGCCAGCTCTACCGGGGTGAATCAGCCCCAGCATTTT
NA,TRBV14,NA,TRBJ2-5,CASSQLRKETQYF,TGTGCCAGCAGCCAGTTGCGGAAAGAGACCCAGTACTTC
NA,TRBV24-1,NA,TRBJ2-1,CATTKLRGHNEQFF,TGTGCCACCACAAAGCTGCGGGGGCACAATGAGCAGTTCTTC
NA,TRBV6-4,TRBD2,TRBJ2-1,CASSDSTSGSNEQFF,TGTGCCAGCAGTGACTCGACTAGCGGGAGCAATGAGCAGTTCTTC
NA,TRBV6-2/TRBV6-3,TRBD1,TRBJ2-7,CASSYDRGLVDEQYF,TGTGCCAGCAGTTACGACAGGGGGCTTGTCGACGAGCAGTACTTC
NA,TRBV7-9,NA,TRBJ1-1,CASKLSVGAEAFF,TGTGCCAGCAAACTTTCCGTGGGCGCTGAAGCTTTCTTT
NA,TRBV27,TRBD1,TRBJ1-6,CASSSTSPGQGNSLHF,TGTGCCAGCAGTTCAACTTCCCCGGGACAGGGGAATTCCCTCCACTTT
NA,TRBV5-4,NA,TRBJ2-3,CASSLGKGSDTQYF,TGTGCCAGCAGCTTGGGGAAGGGGTCAGATACGCAGTATTTT
NA,TRBV6-5,NA,TRBJ2-7,CASSYSANYEQYF,TGTGCCAGCAGTTACTCGGCCAATTACGAGCAGTACTTC
NA,TRBV19,NA,TRBJ2-7,CASSIRQSGEQYF,TGTGCCAGTAGTATTAGACAGTCAGGCGAGCAGTACTTC
NA,TRBV6-5,NA,TRBJ1-2,CASREDHRGYGYTF,TGTGCCAGCAGAGAGGACCATAGGGGCTATGGCTACACCTTC
NA,TRBV5-5,NA,TRBJ1-4,CASSLVPPGRSSEKLFF,TGTGCCAGCAGCTTGGTCCCCCCAGGGCGGTCGAGTGAAAAACTGTTTTTT